This TCR beta chain originates from a study of control samples from healthy donors and cancer patients. Only in-frame clones appear in the TCRdb table, and some are missing; sequencing was by immunoSEQ multiplex PCR. The sample has about 80,000 clones, approximately 90% seen once. Trimming shortened V by 2 bases and J by 4 bases, and 7 bases separated the two germline ends. Germline V CDR1 and CDR2: MNHEY, SVGEGT. There are 13 residues in the CDR3. Input material: blood. This sequence was found in a woman aged 50 to 60 in good health. This chain joins TRBV6-2 or TRBV6-3 and TRBJ2-3; D gene ambiguous. In DNA, the CDR3 is TGTGCCAGCAGTTACCTTAGTGCAGATACGCAGTATTTT. Translation gives CASSYLSADTQYF.